This entry lists 7 T cell receptor beta chains sequenced from one sample in a study of regulatory T cells in long-lasting Graves disease. Construction of the TCR beta libraries employed iRepertoire HTBI primers in conjunction with Arm-PCR of CDR3 regions. Via MiXCR, TCRdb re-called the multiplex PCR reads, giving one row per CDR3 protein. The sample consists of 440,000 or so distinct CDR3 sequences, about 17% of them appearing once. Noted time point: newly diagnosed GD, antithyroid drugs for less than 3 months. Extracted PBMC RNA gave rise to the TCR library. This same sample was also part of a study on T cells in Graves' hyperthyroidism and ophthalmopathy.

The sequencing here drew on peripheral blood mononuclear cells (PBMCs), taken at new diagnosis, from a patient treated with antithyroid drugs. The receptors here all came from a woman in her 30s with Graves disease.

There are many counts of this clonotype. The chain joins TRBV27 to TRBJ1-5, with 9 positions matching TRBD1. This CDR3 is 15 amino acids long. Germline CDR1 and CDR2: MNHEY and SMNVEV (reference sequence). V gave up 0 bases and J gave up 6 bases; unmatched junction bases: 3. The CDR3 coding sequence is TGTGCCAGCAGTTTATCTACAGGGGGCACTCAGCCCCAGCATTTT. It encodes CASSLSTGGTQPQHF.

This clonotype came up many times. The chain couples TRBV7-9 to TRBJ2-3; TRBD1 matches at 8 bases. Germline V gene lookup returns CDR1 SEHNR and CDR2 FQNEAQ (reference sequence). J lost 2 bases, V lost 5 bases, and 9 bases had no gene match. The length of the CDR3 is 16 residues. CDR3 bases: TGTGCCAGCAGCACCCGGACAGGGAGGTTCACAGATACGCAGTATTTT. It encodes CASSTRTGRFTDTQYF.

The V call is TRBV20-1, the J call TRBJ2-7; possible D gene TRBD2, 7 bases. Trimming took off 6 bases at V and 2 bases at J, with 29 bases between the two ends. Germline CDR1 DFQATT, CDR2 SNEGSKA (reference sequence). The CDR3 loop spans 18 amino acids. CDR3 sequence (DNA): TGCAGTGCACCTGGGGGGGGGCGACAGAAAGGGTCAACCTACGAGCAGTACTTC. Its translation: CSAPGGGRQKGSTYEQYF.

The table lists this clonotype with many counts. CDR3 coding DNA: TGTGCCAGCACCCCACCGGGCGGGCCAATAGGCGAGCAGTACTTC. Translating it yields CASTPPGGPIGEQYF. The gene calls are TRBV28 and TRBJ2-7, with D tentatively TRBD2 (5 bases). Per germline, CDR1 MDHEN and CDR2 SYDVKM. The CDR3 runs to 15 residues. The V gene lost 7 bases and the J gene lost 6 bases, with 22 bases spanning the gap. Complete variable domain (other parts from reference TRBV28 and TRBJ2-7): DVKVTQSSRYLVKRTGEKVFLECVQDMDHENMFWYRQDPGLGLRLIYFSYDVKMKEKGDIPEGYSVSREKKERFSLILESASTNQTSMYLCASTPPGGPIGEQYFGPGTRLTVT.

This clonotype was seen at least ten times. This chain uses TRBV18 with TRBJ1-2, with no clear D. Germline loops: CDR1 KGHSH, CDR2 LQKENI. CDR3 size: 14 residues. The V end lost 5 bases, the J end lost 0 bases, and 10 bases lay between the germline ends. The CDR3 protein is CASSTRGSNYGYTF. The CDR3 coding sequence is TGTGCCAGCTCAACCCGTGGTTCTAACTATGGCTACACCTTC.

This clonotype was recorded a few times. The CDR3 DNA sequence: TGTGCCAGTAGTATAGACCAGGGCGGCGAGCAGTACTTC. Translating it yields CASSIDQGGEQYF. The rearrangement uses TRBV19 and TRBJ2-7; D is perhaps TRBD1 (5 bases). Germline CDR1 LNHDA, CDR2 SQIVND (reference sequence). This CDR3 comprises 13 residues. Trimming shortened V by 0 bases and J by 6 bases, and 9 bases separated the two germline ends. Looking up the rest from reference TRBV19 and TRBJ2-7 gives the full variable domain: DGGITQSPKYLFRKEGQNVTLSCEQNLNHDAMYWYRQDPGQGLRLIYYSQIVNDFQKGDIAEGYSVSREKKESFPLTVTSAQKNPTAFYLCASSIDQGGEQYFGPGTRLTVT.

The CDR3 region is CASALAGGSYEQYF. CDR3 DNA sequence: TGTGCCAGCGCTCTGGCAGGGGGATCCTACGAGCAGTACTTC. The chain joins TRBV6-1 to TRBJ2-7; 7 positions match TRBD1. Trimming removed 8 bases from V and 1 base from J; junction bases left unmatched: 8. Germline V lookup: CDR1 MNHNS, CDR2 SASEGT. The CDR3 length is 14 residues.